This passage covers 3 T cell receptor beta chains from one sample sequenced in a study of OX40 agonist ivuxolimab in advanced cancers. Profiling relied on immunoSEQ multiplex PCR, and the TCRdb table lists in-frame clones only, not all of them. Among 55,000 to 70,000 clones listed, about 82% were seen once. The specimen was CD4+ or CD8+ T cells sorted from blood, collected in a trial of the OX40 agonist ivuxolimab. These receptor sequences come from an adult with an advanced solid tumor such as melanoma, head and neck, liver or kidney cancer.

This clone has just one count. The chain has TRBV6-5 and TRBJ2-5, with D tentatively TRBD1 (6 bases). CDR3 size: 15 residues. The germline CDR1 and CDR2 sequences are MNHEY and SVGAGI. With 2 bases removed from V and 2 bases from J, the gap between germline ends came to 12 bases. CDR3 residues: CASSYGGRSQETQYF. The CDR3 DNA reads TGTGCCAGCAGTTACGGGGGCCGCTCGCAAGAGACCCAGTACTTC.

This chain connects TRBV28 to TRBJ1-6; D uncertain. With 6 bases removed from V and 10 bases from J, the gap between germline ends came to 10 bases. This CDR3 is built from 12 residues. Germline values: CDR1 MDHEN, CDR2 SYDVKM. The chain's CDR3 is CASSPPGSPLHF. CDR3 in DNA: TGTGCCAGCAGCCCCCCCGGCTCACCCCTCCACTTT.

The chain is built from TRBV19 and TRBJ2-1; 9 nucleotides align to TRBD1. Germline trimming cut 4 bases from V and 3 bases from J; bases unmatched to any gene: 1. The CDR3 covers 14 residues. Germline V gene lookup returns CDR1 LNHDA and CDR2 SQIVND (reference sequence). CDR3 residues: CASSTGQGYNEQFF. The CDR3 nucleotides are TGTGCCAGTAGTACGGGACAGGGCTACAATGAGCAGTTCTTC.